The following is a TCR beta chain sequence with its context. Antigen: not known. The data were obtained in a study of blood T cells in healthy people across ages. Broader study findings: Diversity of TCR beta correlated strongly with naive T cell percentage. More naive CD4+ cells and higher diversity marked long-lived donors relative to aged donors. Per million T cells, TCR beta diversity dropped about linearly as age rose.

PCR was performed a second time for roughly 7 to 11 cycles using a sample-barcoded 5' primer and a J-beta primer mix. The template-switch adaptor, which had 12 random nucleotides, put a tag on each cDNA molecule. TCRdb passed the 5' RACE reads through MiXCR, listing each CDR3 protein once. Of about 1.5 million distinct CDR3 sequences listed, around 40% are singletons. Per the germline V gene, CDR1 is MGHRA and CDR2 is YSYEKL. CDR3 size: 14 residues. Trimming took off 0 bases at V and 4 bases at J, with 9 bases between the two ends. V gene TRBV4-1 combines with J gene TRBJ1-2; D is uncertain. This sequence originates from a woman between 18 and 29 years old in good health. The sample comprised blood. This chain's CDR3 is CASSQDVKVYGYTF. The CDR3 DNA sequence: TGCGCCAGCAGCCAAGATGTTAAGGTCTATGGCTACACCTTC.